This T cell receptor (beta chain) is drawn from a study of blood T cell repertoires in COVID-19. The method was immunoSEQ multiplex PCR; TCRdb's version includes in-frame clones alone and lacks a portion of them. In the table there are around 430,000 clones, 87% of which are singletons. Looked up from germline, CDR1 is LGHDT and CDR2 is YNNKEL (reference sequence). The CDR3 runs to 15 residues. V dropped 5 bases and J dropped 5; count of bases not matched to a gene: 5. This sequence joins TRBV3-1 (or the pseudogene TRBV3-2) and TRBJ2-5, with 13 bases that match TRBD2. The receptor was derived from a woman in her forties or fifties who had recovered from COVID-19. The specimen was PBMCs or T cells enriched from blood (not recorded which). The CDR3 here is CASSFGLAGVETQYF. The CDR3 region has the DNA TGTGCCAGCAGCTTTGGACTAGCGGGGGTGGAGACCCAGTACTTC.